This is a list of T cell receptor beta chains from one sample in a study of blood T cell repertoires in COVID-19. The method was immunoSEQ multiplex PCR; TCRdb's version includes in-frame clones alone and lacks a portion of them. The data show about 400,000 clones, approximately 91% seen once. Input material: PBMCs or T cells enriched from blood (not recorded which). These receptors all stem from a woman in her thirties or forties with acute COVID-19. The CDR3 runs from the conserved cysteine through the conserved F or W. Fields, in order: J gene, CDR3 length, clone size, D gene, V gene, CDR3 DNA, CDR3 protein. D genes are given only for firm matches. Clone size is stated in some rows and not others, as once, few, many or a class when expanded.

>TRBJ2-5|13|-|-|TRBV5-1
TGCGCCAGCAGCTTGGCCAGGGGAGAGACCCAGTACTTC
CASSLARGETQYF
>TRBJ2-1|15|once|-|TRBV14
TGTGCCAGCAGCCAAGGTTCATGGCGCCGGGGTGAGCAGTTCTTC
CASSQGSWRRGEQFF
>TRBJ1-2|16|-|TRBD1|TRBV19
TGTGCCAGTAGTATAAAGGACAGGGAACTACTCTATGGCTACACCTTC
CASSIKDRELLYGYTF
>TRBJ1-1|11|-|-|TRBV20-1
TGCAGTGCTAGCTATAATTTTGAAGCTTTCTTT
CSASYNFEAFF
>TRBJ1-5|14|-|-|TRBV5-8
TGTGCCAGCAGCTTGGCCGGGGGGGGTCAGCCCCAGCATTTT
CASSLAGGGQPQHF
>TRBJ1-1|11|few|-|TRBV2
TGTGCCAGCAGCCCCGGCACTGAAGCTTTCTTT
CASSPGTEAFF
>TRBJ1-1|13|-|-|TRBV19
TGTGCCAGTAGGCAACAGGTGAACACTGAAGCTTTCTTT
CASRQQVNTEAFF
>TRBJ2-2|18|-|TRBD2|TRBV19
TGTGCCAGTAGTATCGGTCTCCGAGCGGGGGGAATCACCGGGGAGCTGTTTTTT
CASSIGLRAGGITGELFF
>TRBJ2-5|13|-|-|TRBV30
TGTGCCTGGAGTGTATTAGGGGGAGAGACCCAGTACTTC
CAWSVLGGETQYF
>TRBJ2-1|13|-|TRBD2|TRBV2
TGTGCCAGCAGGGGACTAGCGGGGAATGAGCAGTTCTTC
CASRGLAGNEQFF
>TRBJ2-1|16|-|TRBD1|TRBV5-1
TGCGCCAGCAGCTTGGCGGGATCTAACAGGGGGCGGGAGCAGTTCTTC
CASSLAGSNRGREQFF
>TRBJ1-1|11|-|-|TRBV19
TGTGCCAGTACCTCGAGCACTGAAGCTTTCTTT
CASTSSTEAFF
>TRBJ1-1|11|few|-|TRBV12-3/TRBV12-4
TGTGCCAGCAGTTTAGCCAGTGAAGCTTTCTTT
CASSLASEAFF
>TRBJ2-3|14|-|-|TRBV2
TGTGCCAGCAGGTTGGCGGGGGCCGGGGATACGCAGTATTTT
CASRLAGAGDTQYF
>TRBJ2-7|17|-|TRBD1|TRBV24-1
TGTGCCACCAGTGATCCACCTCACAGGGGGAGCTCCTACGAGCAGTACTTC
CATSDPPHRGSSYEQYF
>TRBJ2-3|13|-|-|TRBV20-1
TGCAGTGCTAGTAAGCTGGGGCGGGATACGCAGTATTTT
CSASKLGRDTQYF
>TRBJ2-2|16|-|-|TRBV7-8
TGTGCCAGCAGCCGTAACCCGGGACTGATCACCGGGGAGCTGTTTTTT
CASSRNPGLITGELFF
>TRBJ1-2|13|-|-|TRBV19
TGTGCCAGTAGTCCCCCTGAGGGTCGCGGCTACACCTTC
CASSPPEGRGYTF
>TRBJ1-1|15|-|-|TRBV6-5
TGTGCCAGCAGTCGGGATCGGGGGGCGTACACTGAAGCTTTCTTT
CASSRDRGAYTEAFF
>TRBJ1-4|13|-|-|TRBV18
TGTGCCAGCACTACAGGGAGATGGGAAAAACTGTTTTTT
CASTTGRWEKLFF
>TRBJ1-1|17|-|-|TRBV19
TGTGCCAGTAGTATAAACCTGGCGTCCTCGAGGGCCACTGAAGCTTTCTTT
CASSINLASSRATEAFF